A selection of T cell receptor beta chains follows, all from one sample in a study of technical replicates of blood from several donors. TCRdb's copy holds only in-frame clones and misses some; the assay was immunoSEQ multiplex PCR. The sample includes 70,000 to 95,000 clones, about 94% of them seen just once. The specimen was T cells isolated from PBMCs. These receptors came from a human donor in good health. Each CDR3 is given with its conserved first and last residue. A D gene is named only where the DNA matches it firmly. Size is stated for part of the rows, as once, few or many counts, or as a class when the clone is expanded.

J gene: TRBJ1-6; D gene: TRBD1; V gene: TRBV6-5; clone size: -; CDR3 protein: CASKTGNNSPLHF; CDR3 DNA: TGTGCCAGTAAGACAGGGAATAATTCACCCCTCCACTTT
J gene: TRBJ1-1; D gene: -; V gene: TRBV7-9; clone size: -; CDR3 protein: CASSLVRTEAFF; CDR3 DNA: TGTGCCAGCAGCTTAGTTCGGACTGAAGCTTTCTTT
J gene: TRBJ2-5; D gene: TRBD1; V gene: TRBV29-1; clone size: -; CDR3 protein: CSVEGFSRDRGFHETQYF; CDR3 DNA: TGCAGCGTTGAAGGGTTTTCCCGGGACAGGGGATTCCACGAGACCCAGTACTTC
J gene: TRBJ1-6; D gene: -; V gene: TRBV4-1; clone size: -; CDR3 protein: CASSQYRTAISSYNSPLHF; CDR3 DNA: TGCGCCAGCAGCCAATATAGGACAGCCATAAGCTCCTATAATTCACCCCTCCACTTT
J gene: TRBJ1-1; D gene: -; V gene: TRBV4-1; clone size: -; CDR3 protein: CASSQDGSKAFF; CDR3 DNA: TGCGCCAGCAGCCAGGACGGGAGTAAAGCTTTCTTT
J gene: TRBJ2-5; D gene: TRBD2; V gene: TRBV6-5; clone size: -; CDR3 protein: CASSSRDYTETQYF; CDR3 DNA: TGTGCCAGCAGTAGCCGGGACTACACGGAGACCCAGTACTTC
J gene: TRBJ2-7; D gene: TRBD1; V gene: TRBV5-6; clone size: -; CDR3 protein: CASSLGGTGVYEQYF; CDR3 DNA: TGTGCCAGCAGCTTGGGAGGGACAGGGGTCTACGAGCAGTACTTC
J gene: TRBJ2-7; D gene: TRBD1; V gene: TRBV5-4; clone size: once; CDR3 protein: CASTGTGDPEQYF; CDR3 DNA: TGTGCCAGCACTGGGACAGGGGATCCCGAGCAGTACTTC
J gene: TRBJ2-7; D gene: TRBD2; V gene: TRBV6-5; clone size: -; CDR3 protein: CASRIGTSYEQYF; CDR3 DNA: TGTGCCAGCAGAATTGGGACTAGCTACGAGCAGTACTTC
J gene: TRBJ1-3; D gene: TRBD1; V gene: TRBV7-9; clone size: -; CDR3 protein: CASSSNWDRGNTIYF; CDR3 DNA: TGTGCCAGCAGCTCAAATTGGGACAGGGGAAACACCATATATTTT
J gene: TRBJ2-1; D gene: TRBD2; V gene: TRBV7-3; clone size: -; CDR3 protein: CASSAHSGGYNEQFF; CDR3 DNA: TGTGCCAGCAGCGCCCATAGCGGGGGATACAATGAGCAGTTCTTC
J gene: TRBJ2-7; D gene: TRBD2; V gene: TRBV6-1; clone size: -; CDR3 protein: CASRNEASGTYEQYF; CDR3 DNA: TGTGCCAGCAGAAACGAGGCTAGCGGTACTTACGAGCAGTACTTC
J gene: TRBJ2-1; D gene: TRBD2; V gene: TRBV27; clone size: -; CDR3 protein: CASTRTSGRVYEQFF; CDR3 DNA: TGTGCCAGCACCCGGACTAGCGGGAGAGTCTATGAGCAGTTCTTC
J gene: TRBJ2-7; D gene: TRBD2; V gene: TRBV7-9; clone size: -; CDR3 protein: CASSFLPGLAGGNSYEQYF; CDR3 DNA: TGTGCCAGCAGCTTCCTACCGGGACTAGCGGGAGGTAACTCCTACGAGCAGTACTTC
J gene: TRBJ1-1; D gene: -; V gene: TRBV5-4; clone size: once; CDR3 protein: CASGAGINTEAFF; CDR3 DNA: TGTGCCAGCGGGGCAGGGATCAACACTGAAGCTTTCTTT
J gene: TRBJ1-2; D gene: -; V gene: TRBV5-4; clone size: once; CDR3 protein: CASRPGQDYGYTF; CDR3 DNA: TGTGCCAGCCGCCCGGGACAAGACTATGGCTACACCTTC